The sequence of this T cell receptor beta chain was determined in a study of CD8 T cells in ankylosing spondylitis (dated by TCRdb to about 2017). Regarding the study in general: To find TCR variants linked to disease, the study profiled T cell receptor beta repertoires in ankylosing spondylitis patients and healthy donors. The full study cohort was made up of about two dozen ankylosing spondylitis patients and fewer than 120 healthy donors. Peripheral blood was sampled, and synovial fluid was also collected from ankylosing spondylitis patients. What the authors observed across the whole study: Significant enrichment of the disease-linked clones was reported in matched synovial fluid samples from ankylosing spondylitis patients. Some motif variants were previously reported in synovial fluid and blood of reactive arthritis patients, suggesting common disease-initiation mechanisms. Blood from ankylosing spondylitis patients appeared to be characterized by a TCR beta motif made up of seven or eight highly homologous amino acid variants. The disease-linked clones had a CD8+ phenotype and were found at relatively low frequencies in peripheral blood.

Spanning cysteine to phenylalanine, the CDR3 consists of 15 amino acids. The only DNA kept is the CDR3, 45 bases in frame from the first base. CDR1 and CDR2 (SGHDT, YYEEEE) derive from the germline V gene. The trim is 5 bases for V and 10 bases for J, with a gap of 19 bases between the germline ends. This clonotype has a count of ten or more. Its binding antigen is unknown. One base away there is no much larger clone; base qualities are not given. The sequencer listed for this sample is Illumina HiSeq 2500. Quantitative 5'-RACE with molecular barcodes was used to prepare TCR beta libraries. The authors processed their data as follows. To identify disease-linked TCR variants, a new computational method was used, one built on a probabilistic model of VDJ rearrangement. TCRdb reprocessed the public reads (quality trimming at Q25 with fastp, clone calling with MiXCR) and kept in-frame beta chains. Every CDR3 protein is listed once, alongside the most common genes and DNA of its rows. These V and J calls are TCRdb output, not the study's own analysis. This sample is represented by around 230,000 distinct CDR3 sequences; 7.5% to 9.5% of them were singletons. 4% to 5.5% of the sample belongs to the ten largest clones.

In this chain, TRBV5-6 is recombined with TRBJ1-6; a weak D assignment points to TRBD1 (5 bases agree). The source of this sequence is a female donor with ankylosing spondylitis or in good health (not recorded which). What was sequenced was blood, either unsorted or a sorted T cell fraction (not recorded which). The sequenced DNA: TGTGCCAGCAGTTGGGGCTTCAGGGAATACTCACCCCTCCACTTT. Translation gives CASSWGFREYSPLHF.